One T cell receptor (beta chain) is described in this entry. Antigen specificity is unknown. The data are from a study of TIL therapy for anti-PD-1-resistant metastatic lung cancer. Study information: By whole-exome sequencing, median non-synonymous tumor mutation burden was approximately 1.6 mutations per megabase. Study-wide results and limits: TIL clonotype persistence in blood showed no apparent association with response. This highly selected cohort may not generalize to typical lung cancer patients.

Time point in this sample: pre-treatment sample, taken before nivolumab and TIL therapy. The germline gives CDR1 KGHSH, CDR2 LQKENI. Trimming removed 3 bases from V and 0 bases from J, with 9 bases in between. The CDR3 is 15 amino acids. The immunoSEQ assay was v3. Method: immunoSEQ multiplex PCR; TCRdb's copy keeps in-frame clones and lacks some. The sample includes 52,000 or so clones, approximately 75% of them seen just once. The sequencing here drew on blood, taken at baseline. The source of this sequence is a person between 25 and 79 years old with non-small cell lung cancer. The chain combines TRBV18 with TRBJ1-5; D call uncertain. The CDR3 reads CASSPTQASNQPQHF. As DNA, the CDR3 is TGTGCCAGCTCACCCACCCAGGCTAGCAATCAGCCCCAGCATTTT. The complete variable domain, with remaining parts taken from reference TRBV18 and TRBJ1-5, reads NAGVMQNPRHLVRRRGQEARLRCSPMKGHSHVYWYRQLPEEGLKFMVYLQKENIIDESGMPKERFSAEFPKEGPSILRIQQVVRGDSAAYFCASSPTQASNQPQHFGDGTRLSIL.